This is a list of T cell receptor beta chains from one sample in a study of blood T cell repertoires in COVID-19. Libraries were prepared by immunoSEQ multiplex PCR; TCRdb keeps only in-frame clonotypes and omits some of them. Here the sample spans approximately 110,000 clones, over 75% being singletons. Sequenced sample: peripheral blood. The receptors derive from a woman aged 45-60 years with acute or convalescent COVID-19. Each CDR3 is given with its conserved first and last residue. Each record gives: V gene, clone size, J gene, D gene, CDR3 protein, CDR3 DNA. A D gene is named only where the DNA matches it firmly. Size is stated for part of the rows, as once, few or many counts, or as a class when the clone is expanded.

TRBV6-5	few	TRBJ1-5	NA	CASSLERGQPQHF	TGTGCCAGCAGTCTAGAAAGGGGACAGCCCCAGCATTTT
TRBV2	NA	TRBJ1-2	NA	CASSEIVGYTF	TGTGCCAGCAGTGAAATTGTAGGCTACACCTTC
TRBV14	NA	TRBJ1-2	TRBD1	CASSPPWGTERDGYTF	TGTGCCAGCAGCCCTCCCTGGGGGACAGAAAGGGATGGCTACACCTTC
TRBV24-1	NA	TRBJ2-7	NA	CATIEGAYEQYF	TGTGCCACCATTGAGGGAGCCTACGAGCAGTACTTC
TRBV27	NA	TRBJ2-1	TRBD2	CASRRPGTRSYNEQFF	TGTGCCAGCAGACGGCCCGGGACTAGGTCCTACAATGAGCAGTTCTTC
TRBV6-4	NA	TRBJ1-5	NA	CASRRRGGKGPQHF	TGTGCCAGCAGGCGACGGGGGGGAAAGGGGCCCCAGCATTTT
TRBV11-2	NA	TRBJ1-2	NA	CASSYYRVEGGYTF	TGTGCCAGCAGCTACTACAGGGTTGAAGGAGGCTACACCTTC
TRBV9	few	TRBJ1-3	NA	CASSPNAGRTLGNTIYF	TGTGCCAGCAGCCCCAACGCGGGGCGGACCCTAGGAAACACCATATATTTT
TRBV12-5	NA	TRBJ1-2	NA	CATQTGVTYGYTF	TGTGCTACCCAGACGGGGGTGACCTATGGCTACACCTTC
TRBV5-1	NA	TRBJ2-7	TRBD1	CASSPWDRGQYEQYF	TGCGCCAGCAGCCCGTGGGACAGGGGGCAATACGAGCAGTACTTC
TRBV10-3	NA	TRBJ2-3	TRBD2	CAIRPGLAGTDTDTQYF	TGTGCCATCAGGCCAGGACTAGCGGGGACTGACACAGATACGCAGTATTTT
TRBV10-1	NA	TRBJ1-6	NA	CASSESPGNSPLHF	TGCGCCAGCAGTGAGTCCCCGGGAAACTCACCCCTCCACTTT
TRBV29-1	NA	TRBJ2-7	TRBD2	CSVGGSGGSLYEQYF	TGCAGCGTTGGTGGCTCGGGGGGGAGTCTTTACGAGCAGTACTTC
TRBV27	once	TRBJ2-5	TRBD1	CASSLRGPGETQYF	TGTGCCAGCAGTTTAAGGGGGCCGGGGGAGACCCAGTACTTC
TRBV18	NA	TRBJ1-6	TRBD1	CASSPVDRGRLRAYNSPLHF	TGTGCCAGCTCGCCAGTGGACAGGGGGCGGCTAAGGGCCTATAATTCACCCCTCCACTTT
TRBV9	NA	TRBJ2-2	NA	CASSVAERRTGELFF	TGTGCCAGCAGCGTAGCGGAGCGGCGGACCGGGGAGCTGTTTTTT
TRBV6-5	NA	TRBJ1-1	TRBD1	CASSRPPGQGTTFF	TGTGCCAGCAGTCGTCCCCCCGGACAGGGAACAACTTTCTTT
TRBV7-3	NA	TRBJ1-1	TRBD1	CASSPRQGGTEAFF	TGTGCCAGCAGCCCCCGACAGGGGGGCACTGAAGCTTTCTTT
TRBV9	NA	TRBJ1-1	NA	CASSVGPSGEAFF	TGTGCCAGCAGCGTAGGACCGTCGGGTGAAGCTTTCTTT
TRBV15	NA	TRBJ1-5	TRBD1	CATSIRTGSNQPQHF	TGTGCCACCAGTATCCGGACAGGGAGCAATCAGCCCCAGCATTTT
TRBV18	NA	TRBJ2-3	TRBD2	CASSPLGTNGAADTQYF	TGTGCCAGCTCACCGCTAGGGACTAATGGAGCTGCGGATACGCAGTATTTT
TRBV3-1/TRBV3-2	NA	TRBJ1-2	NA	CASSQGPNYGYTF	TGTGCCAGCAGCCAAGGGCCGAACTATGGCTACACCTTC
TRBV7-2	few	TRBJ1-1	NA	CASSLGAGYRGRTEAFF	TGTGCCAGCAGCTTGGGAGCGGGGTATAGGGGACGGACTGAAGCTTTCTTT
TRBV11-3	NA	TRBJ2-3	TRBD2	CASSGRTSGTDTQYF	TGTGCCAGCAGCGGCAGGACTAGCGGAACAGATACGCAGTATTTT
TRBV5-6	NA	TRBJ1-1	TRBD1	CASSPPLGQGAMNTEAFF	TGTGCCAGCAGCCCGCCCCTTGGACAGGGGGCAATGAACACTGAAGCTTTCTTT
TRBV28	NA	TRBJ1-1	NA	CASSFKMRRSEAFF	TGTGCCAGCAGTTTCAAGATGAGGAGGTCTGAAGCTTTCTTT
TRBV19	NA	TRBJ1-1	TRBD1	CASSKTTGGSYEAFF	TGTGCCAGTAGTAAAACGACAGGGGGCTCGTATGAAGCTTTCTTT
TRBV24-1	NA	TRBJ1-2	NA	CATSDVEAGAYGYTF	TGTGCCACCAGTGATGTAGAGGCAGGGGCTTATGGCTACACCTTC
TRBV5-1	NA	TRBJ1-4	TRBD1	CASSLLQGEFSGEKLFF	TGCGCCAGCAGCTTGCTACAGGGGGAATTTTCAGGTGAAAAACTGTTTTTT
TRBV20-1	NA	TRBJ2-7	NA	CSPQGYNEQYF	TGCAGTCCACAGGGATACAACGAGCAGTACTTC
TRBV12-3/TRBV12-4	NA	TRBJ1-2	NA	CASSSNNYGYTF	TGTGCCAGCAGTTCTAATAACTATGGCTACACCTTC
TRBV5-1	NA	TRBJ2-2	NA	CASSLGITSPRFPGELFF	TGCGCCAGCAGCTTGGGGATAACTAGCCCCCGGTTCCCCGGGGAGCTGTTTTTT
TRBV10-2	NA	TRBJ1-2	NA	CASRRDDYGYTF	TGCGCCAGCAGGAGGGATGACTATGGCTACACCTTC
TRBV7-2	NA	TRBJ2-4	NA	CASSLGYMEGGRFKNIQYF	TGTGCCAGCAGCTTAGGATACATGGAGGGGGGGCGATTCAAAAACATTCAGTACTTC
TRBV5-6	NA	TRBJ1-1	TRBD1	CASSLHTGATEAFF	TGTGCCAGCAGCTTGCATACAGGGGCCACTGAAGCTTTCTTT
TRBV15	few	TRBJ1-2	NA	CATSRGIWGYTF	TGTGCCACCAGCCGGGGGATATGGGGCTACACCTTC
TRBV19	NA	TRBJ1-4	NA	CASSPPPQDGHLRGLFF	TGTGCCAGTAGTCCTCCCCCTCAAGACGGTCATCTAAGGGGCCTGTTTTTT
TRBV5-5	once	TRBJ1-2	NA	CASSLAQNAANYGYTF	TGTGCCAGCAGCTTGGCCCAGAACGCAGCTAACTATGGCTACACCTTC
TRBV9	NA	TRBJ1-2	NA	CASSVGPYYGYTF	TGTGCCAGCAGCGTTGGGCCGTACTATGGCTACACCTTC
TRBV19	few	TRBJ1-2	NA	CASSLGLDYGYTF	TGTGCCAGTAGTCTCGGGTTGGACTATGGCTACACCTTC
TRBV7-9	NA	TRBJ2-7	TRBD1	CASSLTGVEQYF	TGTGCCAGCAGCCTCACAGGGGTCGAGCAGTACTTC
TRBV5-1	NA	TRBJ1-3	NA	CASSPDGRAGNTIYF	TGCGCCAGCAGCCCCGACGGGAGGGCTGGAAACACCATATATTTT
TRBV25-1	NA	TRBJ1-1	TRBD1	CASSLSGTGMNTEAFF	TGTGCCAGCAGTTTATCCGGGACAGGAATGAACACTGAAGCTTTCTTT
TRBV28	NA	TRBJ1-3	NA	CASSLAGRTSGNTIYF	TGTGCCAGCAGTCTTGCGGGAAGGACCTCTGGAAACACCATATATTTT
TRBV6-6	NA	TRBJ2-7	NA	CASSRDITFYEQYF	TGTGCCAGCAGCCGGGACATCACCTTCTACGAGCAGTACTTC
TRBV7-6	few	TRBJ1-6	NA	CASSLGNGRVNSPLHF	TGTGCCAGCAGCTTAGGTAATGGCAGGGTGAATTCACCCCTCCACTTT
TRBV3-1/TRBV3-2	NA	TRBJ1-4	TRBD1	CASSPNYGTGNEKLFF	TGTGCCAGCAGCCCCAACTACGGGACAGGGAATGAAAAACTGTTTTTT
TRBV2	NA	TRBJ1-2	NA	CASSTGFYGYTF	TGTGCCAGCAGTACAGGGTTCTATGGCTACACCTTC
TRBV13	NA	TRBJ2-2	NA	CASSLESRGELFF	TGTGCCAGCAGCTTAGAGTCGAGGGGGGAGCTGTTTTTT
TRBV6-5	NA	TRBJ1-1	NA	CASSQYWGGAFF	TGTGCCAGCAGCCAATACTGGGGGGGAGCTTTCTTT
TRBV5-5	NA	TRBJ1-6	NA	CASSSTPEGGSPLHF	TGTGCCAGCAGCTCGACCCCAGAGGGAGGTTCACCCCTCCACTTT
TRBV6-1	once	TRBJ1-5	NA	CASSEMVQGHSNQPQHF	TGTGCCAGCAGTGAAATGGTGCAGGGACATAGCAATCAGCCCCAGCATTTT
TRBV6-4	NA	TRBJ2-3	TRBD2	CASSYGGAGDTQYF	TGTGCCAGCAGCTACGGGGGGGCTGGCGATACGCAGTATTTT
TRBV3-1/TRBV3-2	NA	TRBJ2-7	NA	CASSQYAGAGEQYF	TGTGCCAGCAGCCAATACGCAGGGGCGGGTGAGCAGTACTTC
TRBV6-5	NA	TRBJ1-1	NA	CASRDNPNTEAFF	TGTGCCAGCAGAGACAACCCCAACACTGAAGCTTTCTTT
TRBV28	NA	TRBJ1-5	NA	CASSLYTLAGNQPQHF	TGTGCCAGCAGTTTGTATACTCTTGCCGGCAATCAGCCCCAGCATTTT
TRBV6-6	many	TRBJ2-2	NA	CASHRENTGELFF	TGTGCCAGCCACCGGGAGAACACCGGGGAGCTGTTTTTT
TRBV3-1/TRBV3-2	NA	TRBJ1-6	NA	CASSQETSLHF	TGTGCCAGCAGCCAAGAAACATCTCTCCACTTT